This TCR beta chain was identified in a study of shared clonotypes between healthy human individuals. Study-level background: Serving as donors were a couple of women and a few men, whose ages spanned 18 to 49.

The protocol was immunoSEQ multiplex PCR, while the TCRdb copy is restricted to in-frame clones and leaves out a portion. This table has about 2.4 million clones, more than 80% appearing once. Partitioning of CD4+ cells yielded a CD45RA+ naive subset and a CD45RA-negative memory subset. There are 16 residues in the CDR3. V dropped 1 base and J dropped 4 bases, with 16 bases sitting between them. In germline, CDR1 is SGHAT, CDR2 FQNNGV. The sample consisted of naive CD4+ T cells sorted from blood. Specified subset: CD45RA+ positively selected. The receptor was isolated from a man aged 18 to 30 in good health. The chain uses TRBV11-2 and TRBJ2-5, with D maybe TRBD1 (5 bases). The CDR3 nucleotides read TGTGCCAGCAGCTTAGTCCGCCAGGGTCCGGTAGAGACCCAGTACTTC. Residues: CASSLVRQGPVETQYF.